This T cell receptor beta chain was obtained from a study of beta chain features in type 1 diabetes. Expressed TCRB transcripts were sequenced because the isolated RNA had all been reverse transcribed beforehand. Deep immunoSEQ sequencing covered naive, central memory and regulatory T cell samples. Repertoires were generated with immunoSEQ multiplex PCR, while TCRdb's copy carries only in-frame clones and drops some. The sample gives under 350,000 clones, less than 30% of which show up once; around 0.012% is in the top ten. This clone was observed a few times. The antigen is unknown. The study's findings and limits: The naive, central memory and Treg TCRB repertoires showed an apparent similarity that was greater among patients than among healthy donors. Shorter TCRB CDR3s, moderately but significantly so, marked every one of the four CD4+ subsets in Type 1 diabetes patients. A PCR bias possibly favoring shorter templates would apply equally to patients and controls.

With 5 bases removed from V and 7 bases from J, the gap between germline ends came to 15 bases. CDR3 size: 13 residues. Germline values: CDR1 SGHAT, CDR2 FQNNGV. Input material: naive CD4+ T cells from blood. This clonotype was obtained from a woman aged 25 to 39 with type 1 diabetes. The rearrangement links TRBV11-2 to TRBJ2-7; D is possibly TRBD2 (6 bases). The DNA for the CDR3 is TGTGCCAGCAGCCACCCGGGGGTGGAAGAGCAGTACTTC. Translated: CASSHPGVEEQYF.